What follows is one T cell receptor beta chain and its context. Its antigen is undetermined. TCRalpha and TCRbeta cDNA went through two nested PCRs of about 15 and 9 cycles. Each CDR3 protein gets one entry in TCRdb, which reprocessed the 5' RACE reads and gives no DNA. In total, the table holds around 380,000 distinct CDR3 sequences. This CDR3 spans 14 amino acids. The germline V gene has CDR1 DFQATT and CDR2 SNEGSKA (reference sequence). The data stem from a study of monozygotic twins with inflammatory bowel disease. Study conclusions and caveats: No single strong signal or clonotype associated with IBD was supported. Healthy co-twins showed greater TCRbeta diversity (inverse Simpson) than IBD patients.

Sequencing was carried out using blood. The origin of this receptor is a human donor with ulcerative colitis or Crohn's disease, or a healthy co-twin of an affected twin (not recorded which). This chain links TRBV20-1 with TRBJ2-7; the D call of TRBD1 rests on TCRdb alone, since no DNA is present to check it. The CDR3 protein is CSNLRPGQYYEQYF.